A selection of T cell receptor beta chains follows, all from one sample in a study of control samples from healthy donors and cancer patients. Method: immunoSEQ multiplex PCR; TCRdb's copy keeps in-frame clones and lacks some. Of under 80,000 clones listed, around 95% were seen once; the top ten hold 6.2%. Material: blood. The receptors derive from a woman aged 40 to 50 in good health. CDR3s include the opening cysteine and the closing phenylalanine or tryptophan. A D gene is named only where the DNA matches it firmly. Clone size is shown for a subset of rows, as once, few, many or a class of expanded clone.

v_gene,d_gene,abundance,j_gene,CDR3nt,CDR3aa
TRBV28,TRBD1,-,TRBJ1-2,TGTGCCAGCAGGGGACAGGGGGCGCGGGGCTACACCTTC,CASRGQGARGYTF
TRBV4-3,TRBD2,-,TRBJ2-3,TGCGCCAGCAGCCCGAAGCGGGGGGGAGTAGATACGCAGTATTTT,CASSPKRGGVDTQYF
TRBV19,TRBD1,-,TRBJ1-1,TGTGCCAGTAGTCCCTGGGGACAGAGCAGGACTGAAGCTTTCTTT,CASSPWGQSRTEAFF
TRBV7-6,-,-,TRBJ2-3,TGTGCCAGCAGCTTAGCGGCCGCCACAGATACGCAGTATTTT,CASSLAAATDTQYF
TRBV5-4,TRBD1,-,TRBJ2-2,TGTGCCAGCAGCAGAGACAGGGCCACCGGGGAGCTGTTTTTT,CASSRDRATGELFF
TRBV5-5,-,once,TRBJ2-5,-,CASSLRDSILAWRETQYF
TRBV4-1,-,-,TRBJ1-1,TGCGCCAGCAGCCAACCGGGACAGAACACTGAAGCTTTCTTT,CASSQPGQNTEAFF
TRBV27,-,-,TRBJ2-7,TGTGCCAGCAGTTTAGGGCGGGGGCTTGCCTACGAGCAGTACTTC,CASSLGRGLAYEQYF
TRBV6-5,-,-,TRBJ1-2,TGTGCCAGCAGTCCTCGACCGGGTTACCCGAGGGGCTACACCTTC,CASSPRPGYPRGYTF
TRBV19,-,-,TRBJ1-2,TGTGCCAGTAGTTCCCCAGGGGAAGGTTTAGGCTACACCTTC,CASSSPGEGLGYTF
TRBV5-4,-,-,TRBJ2-7,TGTGCCAGCAGCTCATCCTACGAGCAGTACTTC,CASSSSYEQYF
TRBV10-3,-,-,TRBJ2-5,TGTGCCATCAGACGGGACTGGGAAGAGACCCAGTACTTC,CAIRRDWEETQYF
TRBV3-1/TRBV3-2,TRBD2,-,TRBJ2-3,TGTGCCAGCAGCCAAGAGGGACTAGCGGGGGGGGGCACAGATACGCAGTATTTT,CASSQEGLAGGGTDTQYF
TRBV29-1,-,-,TRBJ2-7,TGCAGCGTTGGGGACGGGGCTCTTTACGAGCAGTACTTC,CSVGDGALYEQYF
TRBV7-2,-,-,TRBJ2-7,TGTGCCAGCAGCTCCATTGGGGCGCTCTACGAGCAGTACTTC,CASSSIGALYEQYF
TRBV5-1,TRBD1,-,TRBJ1-1,TGCGCCAGCAGCCGGGACAGGGCGAACACTGAAGCTTTCTTT,CASSRDRANTEAFF
TRBV5-6,-,-,TRBJ2-3,TGTGCCAGCAGCTTGTCAGGGACAGATACGCAGTATTTT,CASSLSGTDTQYF
TRBV7-6,-,once,TRBJ1-4,TGTGCCAGCAGCTTGAGCCAGGTACAGGAAAAACTGTTTTTT,CASSLSQVQEKLFF
TRBV9,-,-,TRBJ1-1,TGTGCCAGCAGCATTGAGACTGAAGCTTTCTTT,CASSIETEAFF
TRBV28,-,-,TRBJ2-4,TGTGCCAGCCAGCCCCCCCAAAACATTCAGTACTTC,CASQPPQNIQYF
TRBV10-3,-,-,TRBJ2-2,TGTGCCATCAGTGATGCGAGGGTAGGAACCGGGGAGCTGTTTTTT,CAISDARVGTGELFF
TRBV19,TRBD1,-,TRBJ1-5,TGTGCCAGTACGTGGACAGGGGGAGGCATCGGACCCCAGCATTTT,CASTWTGGGIGPQHF
TRBV4-1,TRBD1,-,TRBJ2-6,TGCGCCAGCAGCCGACCCCGGGACAGCGACTCTGGGGCCAACGTCCTGACTTTC,CASSRPRDSDSGANVLTF
TRBV11-2,-,-,TRBJ2-5,TGTGCCAGCAGCCGATTGCGGGCCCAAGAGACCCAGTACTTC,CASSRLRAQETQYF
TRBV25-1,TRBD2,once,TRBJ2-7,TGTGCCAGCAGTGAGACTAGCCGCCATTCCTACGAGCAGTACTTC,CASSETSRHSYEQYF
TRBV18,-,-,TRBJ2-2,TGTGCCAGCTCACCAAGGGCCGTCTCTGGGAACACCGGGGAGCTGTTTTTT,CASSPRAVSGNTGELFF
TRBV3-1/TRBV3-2,-,-,TRBJ2-5,TGTGCCAGCAGCCAACTGGGAGAGACCCAGTACTTC,CASSQLGETQYF